These 10 T cell receptor beta chains originate from one sample sequenced in a study of human T cells and chemical hapten exposure. Time point indicated: patch test 1, 2 weeks after DPC sensitization. Treatment given: therapeutic diphenylcyclopropenone sensitization with weekly scalp DPC. TCRdb itself ran the RACE reads through MiXCR, one entry per CDR3 protein. Of 84,000 or so distinct CDR3 sequences in the sample, approximately 10% are singletons; the top ten hold 2.2%. The material sequenced was whole blood, taken in connection with sensitization to the hapten diphenylcyclopropenone (DPC). These receptors were collected from a man aged 40-49 years with alopecia areata. Some clones in this sample may be carry-over from other donors' samples.

In this sample, this clonotype turned up a few times. The rearrangement links TRBV6-2 or TRBV6-3 to TRBJ1-1, with D possibly being TRBD1 (5 bases). The germline gives CDR1 MNHEY, CDR2 SVGEGT. The CDR3 extends over 15 amino acids. V was trimmed by 7 bases and J by 1 base, leaving 16 bases between them. CDR3 loop: CASNSIFGGNTEAFF. The CDR3 DNA reads TGTGCCAGCAATAGTATTTTCGGGGGGAACACTGAAGCTTTCTTT.

This chain uses TRBV6-5 with TRBJ2-3; 8 nucleotides match TRBD2. V lost 6 bases to trimming and J lost 6 bases; unmatched junction nucleotides: 23. The V gene's germline CDR1 is MNHEY and CDR2 SVGAGI. This CDR3 region has 19 residues. The CDR3 loop is CASSRLSASGGLDSDTQYF. CDR3 nucleotides: TGTGCCAGCAGCAGACTATCAGCATCCGGGGGACTAGATTCGGATACGCAGTATTTT.

In its sample, this clonotype was seen many times. This chain links TRBV6-5 with TRBJ1-5, with D possibly TRBD1 on 6 matching bases. The CDR3 is made up of 13 amino acids. The V gene lost 8 bases and the J gene lost 4 bases, with 12 bases spanning the gap. The germline CDR1 and CDR2 sequences are MNHEY and SVGAGI. The CDR3 sequence is CASGGPGNQPQHF. CDR3 nucleotide sequence: TGTGCCAGCGGGGGCCCCGGGAATCAGCCCCAGCATTTT.

The table lists this clonotype with many counts. This chain connects TRBV29-1 to TRBJ1-1, with D perhaps TRBD1 (5 bases). This CDR3 contains 15 residues. Trimming stripped 0 bases from V and 10 bases from J, with 21 bases between. The germline V gene encodes CDR1 SQVTM and CDR2 ANQGSEA. The CDR3 DNA is TGCAGCGTTGAAGAGGGAGGGGCGGGTTCAGGAGGAGCTTTCTTT. As protein: CSVEEGGAGSGGAFF.

V gene TRBV7-9 combines with J gene TRBJ2-7, with D perhaps matching TRBD1 (6 bases). This CDR3 is built from 14 residues. Germline V gene lookup returns CDR1 SEHNR and CDR2 FQNEAQ (reference sequence). V gave up 5 bases and J gave up 6 bases, with 17 bases separating them. The CDR3 nucleotides read TGTGCCAGCAGCCTCCGGACAGACCTAGCCGAGCAGTACTTC. Amino acid sequence: CASSLRTDLAEQYF.

This clonotype was counted at least ten times. The CDR3 sequence: CASSPSRNWNTEAFF. The CDR3 region has the DNA TGCGCCAGCAGCCCCTCCCGCAATTGGAACACTGAAGCTTTCTTT. This chain connects TRBV4-3 to TRBJ1-1; D remains unclear. The CDR3 consists of 15 residues. Between the trimmed V and J ends, which lost 4 bases and 1 base, there was a span of 13 bases. Germline lookup yields CDR1 LGHNA and CDR2 YSLEER.

This clonotype has only a few counts. The chain joins TRBV7-9 to TRBJ2-3; D unclear. The germline gives CDR1 SEHNR, CDR2 FQNEAQ (reference sequence). V was shortened by 6 bases and J by 0 bases, with 7 bases between the two germline ends. This CDR3 spans 13 amino acids. Here the CDR3 reads CASSSASTDTQYF. The CDR3 DNA follows: TGTGCCAGCAGTTCCGCTAGCACAGATACGCAGTATTTT.

The chain couples TRBV19 to TRBJ1-2; weak D call: TRBD1 (5 bases). The germline V and J ends were trimmed by 10 bases and 8 bases, with 17 bases remaining between them. Germline V gives CDR1 LNHDA, CDR2 SQIVND (reference sequence). The length of the CDR3 is 12 residues. The CDR3 DNA follows: TGTGCCACCTCCTGGGACGCGCTCGGCTACACCTTC. This gives the protein CATSWDALGYTF.

The gene calls are TRBV20-1 and TRBJ1-2; 7 nucleotides match TRBD1. Germline CDR1 DFQATT, CDR2 SNEGSKA (reference sequence). V shed 5 bases and J 8 bases; nucleotides not matched to a gene: 8. CDR3 length: 12 residues. As DNA, the CDR3 is TGCAGTGCTTATGACAGGGAGGAAGGCTACACCTTC. It yields the protein CSAYDREEGYTF.

The sample holds many counts of this clonotype. The chain carries TRBV20-1 and TRBJ1-1; TRBD1 matches 10 bases. With V trimmed by 2 bases and J by 0 bases, 3 bases remained unmatched. This CDR3 has 15 amino acids. CDR1 is DFQATT, CDR2 SNEGSKA, per germline (reference sequence). In DNA form, the CDR3 reads TGCAGTGCTAGACGGGACAGGGGACTGAACACTGAAGCTTTCTTT. Translating it yields CSARRDRGLNTEAFF.